The T cell receptor (beta chain) described here comes from a study of cytomegalovirus exposure and HLA in healthy donors. The V and J ends lost 4 bases and 0 bases respectively, with 10 bases between them. The CDR3 has 15 residues. Germline assignment: CDR1 SNHLY and CDR2 FYNNEI. TCRdb's copy holds only in-frame clones and misses some; the assay was immunoSEQ multiplex PCR. Of about 130,000 clones in the sample, 89% were seen once. This rearrangement joins TRBV2 to TRBJ1-5, with D unresolved. Specimen: PBMCs. The receptor's source is a woman in her late teens or twenties in good health and CMV-seronegative. For the CDR3, the DNA is TGTGCCAGCAGTGGCCCGCCAGATAGCAATCAGCCCCAGCATTTT. Protein sequence: CASSGPPDSNQPQHF.